The 17 T cell receptor beta chains below all came from one sample that was sequenced in a study of molecular identifiers for immune sequencing clone quantification. TCRdb called the PCR reads again in MiXCR, with one record for every CDR3 protein. The table lists fewer than 350,000 distinct CDR3 sequences, over 20% of them singletons. Sequencing was carried out using naive CD8+ T cells from blood, with Jurkat cell RNA spiked in. Subset denoted: FACS-sorted CD8+CD4-CCR7+CD45RA+ naive T cells. The receptors were sampled from a human donor in good health. Some libraries in this study had Jurkat cell RNA spiked in.

Only a few counts were recorded for this clonotype. V and J are TRBV7-9 and TRBJ2-5; D unclear. V dropped 0 bases and J dropped 5 bases, with 13 bases sitting between them. The germline CDR1 and CDR2 sequences are SEHNR and FQNEAQ (reference sequence). CDR3 length equals 15 residues. DNA of the CDR3: TGTGCCAGCAGCTTAGCTCGGTCGGGTTTGGAGACCCAGTACTTC. Protein sequence: CASSLARSGLETQYF.

This clonotype was picked up many times. The CDR3 DNA sequence: TGTGCCAGCAGGATTCCGGGAGCCACTGAAGCTTTCTTT. Translated, it gives CASRIPGATEAFF. The chain joins TRBV7-9 to TRBJ1-1, with D unresolved. Germline V lookup: CDR1 SEHNR, CDR2 FQNEAQ (reference sequence). The CDR3 has 13 amino acids. V lost 6 bases and J 4 bases, leaving 12 bases between the germline ends.

Notes on this clonotype: A much larger clone lies one base from this, so it may be a read error. The CDR3 sequence is CASNQDLSGSSYEQYF. In DNA, the CDR3 is TGCGCCAGCAACCAAGATCTGTCGGGGAGCTCCTACGAGCAGTACTTC. V gene TRBV4-3 combines with J gene TRBJ2-7, with D possibly being TRBD2 (5 bases). Germline CDR1 reads LGHNA; CDR2 reads YSLEER. The CDR3 is 16 amino acids.

The sample holds many counts of this clonotype. This chain uses TRBV28 with TRBJ2-7; perhaps TRBD1 as D (5 bases). Germline CDR1 reads MDHEN; CDR2 reads SYDVKM. Trimming removed 6 bases from V and 4 bases from J, with 31 bases in between. CDR3 length equals 19 residues. The CDR3 here is CASRTSAVGHHVGIYEQYF. DNA of the CDR3: TGTGCCAGCAGAACCTCGGCAGTTGGACACCACGTTGGGATTTACGAGCAGTACTTC.

This clonotype was seen only a few times. V gene TRBV4-1 combines with J gene TRBJ2-7; D is unclear. The germline V and J ends were trimmed by 1 base and 2 bases, with 12 bases remaining between them. CDR1 MGHRA and CDR2 YSYEKL come from the germline V gene. The CDR3 consists of 15 residues. The CDR3 nucleotides read TGCGCCAGCAGCCAAGCGCCGGACGGAACCTACGAGCAGTACTTC. It encodes CASSQAPDGTYEQYF.

This clonotype has a handful of counts. The chain joins TRBV9 to TRBJ1-1, with TRBD1 identical over 9 bases. The CDR3 is 15 amino acids. The trim removed 2 bases at V and 6 bases at J, leaving 8 bases unmatched. Germline V gene data show CDR1 as SGDLS and CDR2 as YYNGEE. The CDR3 coding sequence is TGTGCCAGCAGCGTTTCCGGGACAGGGCCAGCTGAAGCTTTCTTT. Residues: CASSVSGTGPAEAFF.

The sample holds many counts of this clonotype. The rearrangement links TRBV28 to TRBJ2-3, with D possibly matching TRBD2 (5 bases). V was cut by 6 bases and J by 4 bases, with 17 bases left in between. The CDR3 length is 15 residues. Germline CDR1 MDHEN, CDR2 SYDVKM. In DNA, the CDR3 is TGTGCCAGCAGCGCCGAGGCGGCGGGCGCAGATACGCAGTATTTT. Residues: CASSAEAAGADTQYF.

The sample holds a few counts of this clonotype. The genes are TRBV27 and TRBJ2-3; D is uncertain. The CDR3 extends over 15 amino acids. CDR1 and CDR2 (germline): MNHEY, SMNVEV (reference sequence). V lost 0 bases to trimming and J lost 1 base, with 8 bases between them. The CDR3 sequence: CASSLSSSGTDTQYF. CDR3 DNA: TGTGCCAGCAGTTTATCCTCCAGTGGCACAGATACGCAGTATTTT.

This clonotype was detected ten times or more. J is TRBJ1-1 and V is TRBV7-2; a weak D match, TRBD1 (6 bases). Trimming pared 5 bases from V and 1 base from J, leaving 8 bases between. Germline V gives CDR1 SGHTA, CDR2 FQGNSA. The CDR3 has 13 residues. The chain's CDR3 is CASSKTGNTEAFF. The CDR3 DNA follows: TGTGCCAGCAGCAAGACAGGGAACACTGAAGCTTTCTTT.

This clonotype was seen at least ten times. V gene TRBV6-2 or TRBV6-3 combines with J gene TRBJ1-1, with D unresolved. With 5 bases removed from V and 1 base from J, the gap between germline ends came to 5 bases. From germline, CDR1 is MNHEY and CDR2 SVGEGT. The CDR3 has 12 amino acids. CDR3 region: CASSEPNTEAFF. The CDR3 nucleotides are TGTGCCAGCAGTGAACCGAACACTGAAGCTTTCTTT.

This clonotype was counted ten times or more. The chain recombines TRBV2 with TRBJ2-7; 12 nucleotides agree with TRBD2. CDR1 and CDR2 (germline): SNHLY, FYNNEI. The ends lost 4 bases at V and 5 bases at J; junction bases unmatched: 12. The CDR3 consists of 17 residues. In nucleotides, the CDR3 is TGTGCCAGCAGTGGGTTCGGACTAGCGGGGAGCCGGGACGAGCAGTACTTC. It is translated as CASSGFGLAGSRDEQYF.

This clonotype was recorded many times. The J gene is TRBJ2-7, the V gene TRBV27; 10 nucleotides align to TRBD2. CDR1 is MNHEY, CDR2 SMNVEV, per germline (reference sequence). This CDR3 region has 15 residues. V was pared by 3 bases and J by 6 bases, with 8 bases of the junction left unmatched. The CDR3 DNA follows: TGTGCCAGCAGTTTCGTAAGCGGGGGGGCGGGCGAGCAGTACTTC. This translates into CASSFVSGGAGEQYF.

This clonotype was counted at least ten times. The chain is built from TRBV12-5 and TRBJ2-2, with 14 bases lining up with TRBD2. The V and J ends lost 2 bases and 5 bases, in that order; junction bases with no gene match: 4. This CDR3 is built from 17 residues. Germline values: CDR1 LGHNT, CDR2 FRNRAP. DNA of the CDR3: TGTGCTAGTGGTTTGTGGACTAGCGGGGGGCCTACCGGGGAGCTGTTTTTT. Its translation: CASGLWTSGGPTGELFF.

As to this clonotype: A read error may produce the germline difference seen at one junction end. This chain connects TRBV12-3 or TRBV12-4 to TRBJ2-5, with a tentative D call TRBD2 (6 bases). The CDR3 sequence is 12 residues long. The CDR3 sequence: CASSRGSETQHF. Written as DNA, the CDR3 is TGTGCCAGCTCGCGGGGTTCGGAGACCCAGCACTTC.

V and J are TRBV7-9 and TRBJ2-1; TRBD2 matches 9 bases. The V segment lost 5 bases and the J segment 4 bases; nucleotides outside the gene matches: 12. The CDR3 runs to 17 residues. Germline lookup yields CDR1 SEHNR and CDR2 FQNEAQ (reference sequence). The DNA for the CDR3 is TGTGCCAGCAGCCCTCGTGGGCCGGGACTAGCATACAATGAGCAGTTCTTC. Its protein is CASSPRGPGLAYNEQFF.

As regards this clonotype: A read error may be the cause here, since a much bigger clone is one base away. This chain uses TRBV30 with TRBJ2-1; perhaps TRBD2 as D (5 bases). Germline CDR1 reads GTSNPN; CDR2 reads SVGIG (reference sequence). The CDR3 sequence is 15 residues long. In nucleotides, the CDR3 is TGTGCCTGGAGTGTTATAGCGAGCTCCTGCAATGAGCAGTTCTTC. Translated: CAWSVIASSCNEQFF. The full variable domain, rest sourced from reference TRBV30 and TRBJ2-1, is SQTIHQWPATLVQPVGSPLSLECTVEGTSNPNLYWYRQAAGRGLQLLFYSVGIGQISSEVPQNLSASRPQDRQFILSSKKLLLSDSGFYLCAWSVIASSCNEQFFGPGTRLTVL.

The gene calls are TRBV11-2 and TRBJ1-1, with 8 bases that match TRBD1. J was trimmed by 3 bases and V by 5 bases; bases with no gene match: 11. This CDR3 spans 16 amino acids. Germline V gene data show CDR1 as SGHAT and CDR2 as FQNNGV. In nucleotides, the CDR3 is TGTGCCAGCAGCACTAGGGCAGGGGGCTGGGACACTGAAGCTTTCTTT. Residues: CASSTRAGGWDTEAFF.